The 20 T cell receptor beta chains below were found in one sample sequenced in a study of blood T cell repertoires in COVID-19 (dated by TCRdb to about 2020). The method behind the library was the immunoSEQ multiplex PCR assay. What TCRdb holds here is the immuneACCESS table cut down to in-frame rearrangements. Part of the clones is not present; checked against another copy, under half of the missing clones reflect an unresolved V gene, and the others are unexplained. The sample table lists 200,000 to 250,000 clones, about 90% of them with a count of one. The ten biggest clones cover approximately 2.4% of the sample. Sequences were obtained from peripheral blood. The receptors here all came from a man under 40 with COVID-19, enrolled during active disease.

The chain employs TRBV18 and TRBJ1-6; TRBD1 agrees at 8 bases. The CDR3 totals 16 residues. From germline, CDR1 is KGHSH and CDR2 LQKENI. The V and J ends lost 4 bases and 8 bases, in that order; junction bases with no gene match: 10. CDR3 sequence (DNA): TGTGCCAGCTCACTAACTCCGGGACAGGTAGATTCACCCCTCCACTTT. It specifies CASSLTPGQVDSPLHF.

The table lists this clone with a count of one. The rearrangement links TRBV6-2 or TRBV6-3 to TRBJ1-5, with 10 bases identical to TRBD1. The CDR3 extends over 15 amino acids. Germline CDR1 and CDR2: MNHEY and SVGEGT. V lost 0 bases, J lost 7 bases, and 3 bases stayed unmatched. The CDR3 sequence: CASSYSETGGQPQHF. In nucleotides, the CDR3 is TGTGCCAGCAGTTACTCAGAGACAGGGGGCCAGCCCCAGCATTTT.

A single count supports this clone. CDR3 in amino acids: CSVEDGLIGGRAYGYTF. CDR3 in DNA: TGCAGCGTTGAAGATGGCCTAATCGGGGGGCGCGCCTATGGCTACACCTTC. The chain is built from TRBV29-1 and TRBJ1-2; perhaps TRBD1 as D (6 bases). V was cut by 0 bases and J by 4 bases, with 21 bases left in between. The CDR3 spans 17 residues. Germline V gene data show CDR1 as SQVTM and CDR2 as ANQGSEA.

The chain joins TRBV4-3 to TRBJ1-1; weak D call: TRBD1 (6 bases). Trimming stripped 0 bases from V and 5 bases from J, with 19 bases between. The V gene's germline CDR1 is LGHNA and CDR2 YSLEER. This CDR3 region has 17 residues. CDR3 region: CASSQDIGQTRGTEAFF. CDR3 nucleotide sequence: TGCGCCAGCAGCCAAGATATCGGACAGACCAGAGGGACTGAAGCTTTCTTT.

The chain has TRBV24-1 and TRBJ2-1; TRBD2 matches 9 bases. The germline V gene encodes CDR1 KGHDR and CDR2 SFDVKD. J was trimmed by 5 bases and V by 2 bases; bases with no gene match: 6. The CDR3 runs 16 residues. CDR3 residues: CATSDSGLARNNEQFF. The CDR3 DNA follows: TGTGCCACCAGTGATTCAGGACTAGCGCGGAACAATGAGCAGTTCTTC.

This clone was counted a single time. This chain connects TRBV28 to TRBJ1-6; a weak D match, TRBD1 (6 bases). The CDR3 contains 14 residues. CDR1 and CDR2 from the germline V gene are MDHEN and SYDVKM. Trimming removed 2 bases from V and 7 bases from J, with 9 bases in between. DNA for the CDR3: TGTGCCAGCAGTTTAGGACAGTTAAATTCACCCCTCCACTTT. Protein sequence: CASSLGQLNSPLHF.

The chain recombines TRBV11-2 with TRBJ2-6; 9 nucleotides match TRBD1. The CDR3 totals 18 residues. V shed 6 bases and J 0 bases; nucleotides not matched to a gene: 9. CDR1 is SGHAT and CDR2 is FQNNGV in the germline V gene. In DNA, the CDR3 is TGTGCCAGCAGGGTTCCGGGACAGGGAGGCTCTGGGGCCAACGTCCTGACTTTC. Translating gives CASRVPGQGGSGANVLTF.

The chain links TRBV6-5 to TRBJ1-2; 12 bases match TRBD1. Germline CDR1 and CDR2: MNHEY and SVGAGI. The trim removed 0 bases at V and 8 bases at J, leaving 4 bases unmatched. The CDR3 runs 15 residues. Written as DNA, the CDR3 is TGTGCCAGCAGTTACTCGGGACAGGGGGCGGGCGGCTACACCTTC. Translation: CASSYSGQGAGGYTF.

The chain employs TRBV19 and TRBJ1-2; D perhaps matches TRBD1 (5 bases). The CDR3 totals 15 residues. V gave up 5 bases and J gave up 6 bases, with 19 bases separating them. The V gene's germline CDR1 is LNHDA and CDR2 SQIVND (reference sequence). DNA of the CDR3: TGTGCCAGTAGTCCAGAGTGGGGGGTGAGGAATGGCTACACCTTC. Encoded protein: CASSPEWGVRNGYTF.

The V gene is TRBV5-1, the J gene TRBJ1-6, with D possibly being TRBD1 (5 bases). The length of the CDR3 is 16 residues. V was clipped by 7 bases and J by 8 bases, with 22 bases between them. Germline V CDR1 and CDR2: SGHRS, YFSETQ. The CDR3 protein is CASLLWGLRIDSPLHF. Here the CDR3 DNA reads TGCGCCAGCCTACTATGGGGCCTAAGGATCGATTCACCCCTCCACTTT.

The chain recombines TRBV9 with TRBJ2-2; no firm D call. Germline V lookup: CDR1 SGDLS, CDR2 YYNGEE. This CDR3 has 14 amino acids. V was pared by 5 bases and J by 1 base, with 9 bases between. The CDR3 DNA reads TGTGCCAGCAGTTTCAGGATGAACACCGGGGAGCTGTTTTTT. Its protein product is CASSFRMNTGELFF.

In this sample, this clone turned up once. CDR3 loop: CASSQDTRTSTNEKLFF. The CDR3 DNA is TGCGCCAGCAGCCAAGACACTAGGACTTCAACTAATGAAAAACTGTTTTTT. The J gene is TRBJ1-4, the V gene TRBV4-1; D gene unclear. V was trimmed by 0 bases and J by 0 bases, leaving 11 bases between them. The CDR3 spans 17 residues. Germline V CDR1 and CDR2: MGHRA, YSYEKL.

The sample holds one count of this clone. The chain carries TRBV7-2 and TRBJ2-7, with D maybe TRBD2 (6 bases). CDR3 length equals 14 residues. Germline CDR1 and CDR2: SGHTA and FQGNSA. Trimming removed 3 bases at V and 2 bases at J, with 11 bases between. The CDR3 region has the DNA TGTGCCAGCAGCTTTAGCGGAGGGGCCTACGAGCAGTACTTC. Protein product: CASSFSGGAYEQYF.

The rearrangement links TRBV5-8 to TRBJ2-3; TRBD2 agrees at 7 bases. The germline CDR1 and CDR2 sequences are SGHTS and YDEGEE. V shed 5 bases and J 5 bases; nucleotides not matched to a gene: 11. CDR3 size: 15 residues. The CDR3 is CASRVGRSGGDTQYF. Here the CDR3 DNA reads TGTGCCAGCAGGGTAGGGAGGTCGGGAGGAGATACGCAGTATTTT.

This clone appeared a few times. The V gene is TRBV29-1, the J gene TRBJ1-1; D is unclear. V was pared by 4 bases and J by 8 bases, with 8 bases between. This CDR3 contains 10 residues. Germline CDR1 SQVTM, CDR2 ANQGSEA. The CDR3 DNA reads as TGCAGCGTTGGGGCAGCAGAAGCTTTCTTT. Its translation: CSVGAAEAFF.

V and J are TRBV6-2 or TRBV6-3 and TRBJ1-2; D possibly corresponds to TRBD1 (6 bases). Trimming shortened V by 0 bases and J by 6 bases, and 14 bases separated the two germline ends. The CDR3 spans 15 residues. Germline CDR1 reads MNHEY; CDR2 reads SVGEGT. The CDR3 loop is CASSYSGTGIDGYTF. DNA for the CDR3: TGTGCCAGCAGTTACTCGGGCACAGGGATCGATGGCTACACCTTC.

The chain employs TRBV2 and TRBJ1-4; 7 nucleotides align to TRBD1. Germline lookup yields CDR1 SNHLY and CDR2 FYNNEI. This CDR3 region has 15 residues. V lost 4 bases to trimming and J lost 3 bases; unmatched junction nucleotides: 5. DNA of the CDR3: TGTGCCAGCAGTGGACAGGGCACGGCTAATGAAAAACTGTTTTTT. It translates to CASSGQGTANEKLFF.

This chain joins TRBV24-1 and TRBJ2-4; a possible D gene is TRBD1 (6 bases). V was pared by 6 bases and J by 0 bases, with 17 bases between. The V gene's germline CDR1 is KGHDR and CDR2 SFDVKD. This CDR3 comprises 17 residues. For the CDR3, the DNA is TGTGCCACCAGTCATCTCTCAGGGGACCTAGCCAAAAACATTCAGTACTTC. Translated: CATSHLSGDLAKNIQYF.

Notes on this clone: Mismatch with germline at one junction end may stem from a read error. The chain couples TRBV7-9 to TRBJ2-7; tentatively, D is TRBD2 (7 bases). The CDR3 contains 13 residues. Germline assignment: CDR1 SEHNR and CDR2 FQNEAQ (reference sequence). The CDR3: CASSFGGALVVCF. Written as DNA, the CDR3 is TGTGCCAGCAGCTTTGGGGGGGCCCTTGTAGTGTGCTTC.

This chain uses TRBV24-1 with TRBJ1-5; D is possibly TRBD1 (6 bases). Germline assignment: CDR1 KGHDR and CDR2 SFDVKD. Deletions cut 6 bases from V and 7 bases from J, with 15 bases between. CDR3 length: 14 amino acids. The chain's CDR3 is CATSLQGAGQPQHF. Here the CDR3 DNA reads TGTGCCACCAGTCTACAGGGCGCTGGGCAGCCCCAGCATTTT.